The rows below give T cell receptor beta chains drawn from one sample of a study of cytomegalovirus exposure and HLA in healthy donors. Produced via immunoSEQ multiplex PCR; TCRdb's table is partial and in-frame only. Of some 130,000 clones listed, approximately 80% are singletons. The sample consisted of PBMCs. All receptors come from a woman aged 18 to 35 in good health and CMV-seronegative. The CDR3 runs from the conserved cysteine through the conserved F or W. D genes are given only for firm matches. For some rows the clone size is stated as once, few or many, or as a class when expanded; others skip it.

CDR3 protein: CASSQLTGDEQYF; CDR3 DNA: TGCGCCAGCAGCCAACTGACAGGGGACGAGCAGTACTTC; V gene: TRBV5-1; D gene: TRBD1; clone size: .; J gene: TRBJ2-7
CDR3 protein: CASSYNGNTEAFF; CDR3 DNA: TGTGCCAGCAGTTATAACGGGAACACTGAAGCTTTCTTT; V gene: TRBV6-5; D gene: .; clone size: once; J gene: TRBJ1-1
CDR3 protein: CASSLGLAENTGELFF; CDR3 DNA: TGCGCCAGCAGCCTAGGACTAGCGGAGAACACCGGGGAGCTGTTTTTT; V gene: TRBV4-1; D gene: TRBD2; clone size: .; J gene: TRBJ2-2
CDR3 protein: CASSLVSGGNTEAFF; CDR3 DNA: TGCGCCAGCAGCTTGGTGTCAGGGGGGAACACTGAAGCTTTCTTT; V gene: TRBV5-1; D gene: TRBD1; clone size: .; J gene: TRBJ1-1
CDR3 protein: CASSYSNQPQHF; CDR3 DNA: TGTGCCAGCAGCTATAGCAATCAGCCCCAGCATTTT; V gene: TRBV27; D gene: .; clone size: .; J gene: TRBJ1-5
CDR3 protein: CASSLGTNYEQYF; CDR3 DNA: TGTGCCAGCAGTTTAGGGACTAACTACGAGCAGTACTTC; V gene: TRBV27; D gene: TRBD2; clone size: .; J gene: TRBJ2-7
CDR3 protein: CASSLDRASASGYTF; CDR3 DNA: TGCGCCAGCAGCTTGGATCGGGCCTCGGCTAGCGGCTACACCTTC; V gene: TRBV5-1; D gene: .; clone size: few; J gene: TRBJ1-2
CDR3 protein: CASSTGLLQPQHF; CDR3 DNA: TGTGCCAGCAGTACGGGACTCTTACAGCCCCAGCATTTT; V gene: TRBV6-6; D gene: .; clone size: once; J gene: TRBJ1-5
CDR3 protein: CASSFGQAAYGYTF; CDR3 DNA: TGTGCCAGCAGTTTTGGACAGGCCGCCTATGGCTACACCTTC; V gene: TRBV6-5; D gene: TRBD1; clone size: .; J gene: TRBJ1-2
CDR3 protein: CASSESYGYTF; CDR3 DNA: TGTGCCAGCAGCGAGAGCTATGGCTACACCTTC; V gene: TRBV2; D gene: .; clone size: once; J gene: TRBJ1-2
CDR3 protein: CASRADRVLLNQPQHF; CDR3 DNA: TGTGCCAGCAGAGCTGACAGGGTTTTATTGAATCAGCCCCAGCATTTT; V gene: TRBV28; D gene: TRBD1; clone size: .; J gene: TRBJ1-5
CDR3 protein: CSVWAGTLEQYF; CDR3 DNA: TGCAGCGTTTGGGCGGGAACCCTCGAGCAGTACTTC; V gene: TRBV29-1; D gene: .; clone size: .; J gene: TRBJ2-7
CDR3 protein: CSASRGSGGANVLTF; CDR3 DNA: TGCAGCGCCTCTAGGGGGTCGGGAGGGGCCAACGTCCTGACTTTC; V gene: TRBV29-1; D gene: .; clone size: .; J gene: TRBJ2-6
CDR3 protein: CASSLGLGASYEQYF; CDR3 DNA: TGTGCCAGCAGCCTGGGACTAGGGGCCTCCTACGAGCAGTACTTC; V gene: TRBV6-5; D gene: TRBD2; clone size: .; J gene: TRBJ2-7
CDR3 protein: CASSPRRTRRF; CDR3 DNA: TGCGCCAGCAGCCCGAGGAGGACCCGGCGCTTC; V gene: TRBV5-1; D gene: .; clone size: medium-sized; J gene: TRBJ2-7